These 4 T cell receptor beta chains came from one sample sequenced in a study of a mutant IDH1 vaccine in newly diagnosed glioma. The data were produced by immunoSEQ multiplex PCR, yet TCRdb's version contains in-frame clones alone and is incomplete. The sample records 70,000 or so clones, 85% to 90% being singletons. What these receptors recognize is not known. Time point noted: week 35, safety follow-up. Each dose delivered 300 ug of mutant IDH1 20-mer peptide subcutaneously with imiquimod. Sequenced material: PBMCs, taken from a glioma patient whose treatment included an IDH1 peptide vaccine. The source of these receptors is a young man with glioma.

V gene TRBV19 combines with J gene TRBJ1-5; the D is unclear. The CDR3 contains 15 residues. The germline V and J ends were trimmed by 8 bases and 7 bases, with 21 bases remaining between them. CDR1 and CDR2 from the germline V gene are LNHDA and SQIVND (reference sequence). CDR3 nucleotide sequence: TGTGCCAGTCAGGCCGGGTCGGGGTATATACAGCCCCAGCATTTT. Encoded protein: CASQAGSGYIQPQHF. The full variable domain, with the rest looked up from reference TRBV19 and TRBJ1-5, is DGGITQSPKYLFRKEGQNVTLSCEQNLNHDAMYWYRQDPGQGLRLIYYSQIVNDFQKGDIAEGYSVSREKKESFPLTVTSAQKNPTAFYLCASQAGSGYIQPQHFGDGTRLSIL.

The V and J genes are TRBV4-1 and TRBJ2-1, with a weak D call TRBD2 (6 bases). The V and J ends lost 1 base and 6 bases respectively, with 10 bases between them. CDR3 length equals 14 residues. CDR1 MGHRA and CDR2 YSYEKL come from the germline V gene. CDR3 sequence reads: CASSQGAGPNEQFF. CDR3 nucleotide sequence: TGCGCCAGCAGCCAAGGGGCGGGGCCCAATGAGCAGTTCTTC.

This chain joins TRBV19 and TRBJ1-1, with TRBD1 identical over 8 bases. The CDR3 has 15 amino acids. With 5 bases clipped from V and 0 bases from J, the junction kept 5 bases outside the gene matches. Looked up from germline, CDR1 is LNHDA and CDR2 is SQIVND (reference sequence). CDR3: CASSPRQGMNTEAFF. DNA of the CDR3: TGTGCCAGTAGTCCTAGACAGGGGATGAACACTGAAGCTTTCTTT.

This chain joins TRBV2 and TRBJ2-2; 11 bases fit TRBD1. From germline, CDR1 is SNHLY and CDR2 FYNNEI. V trimming: 6 bases; J trimming: 5 bases; junction bases outside the gene matches: 5. This CDR3 contains 15 residues. Here the CDR3 reads CASREDRGRTGELFF. CDR3 in DNA: TGTGCCAGCAGGGAGGACAGGGGGCGAACCGGGGAGCTGTTTTTT.